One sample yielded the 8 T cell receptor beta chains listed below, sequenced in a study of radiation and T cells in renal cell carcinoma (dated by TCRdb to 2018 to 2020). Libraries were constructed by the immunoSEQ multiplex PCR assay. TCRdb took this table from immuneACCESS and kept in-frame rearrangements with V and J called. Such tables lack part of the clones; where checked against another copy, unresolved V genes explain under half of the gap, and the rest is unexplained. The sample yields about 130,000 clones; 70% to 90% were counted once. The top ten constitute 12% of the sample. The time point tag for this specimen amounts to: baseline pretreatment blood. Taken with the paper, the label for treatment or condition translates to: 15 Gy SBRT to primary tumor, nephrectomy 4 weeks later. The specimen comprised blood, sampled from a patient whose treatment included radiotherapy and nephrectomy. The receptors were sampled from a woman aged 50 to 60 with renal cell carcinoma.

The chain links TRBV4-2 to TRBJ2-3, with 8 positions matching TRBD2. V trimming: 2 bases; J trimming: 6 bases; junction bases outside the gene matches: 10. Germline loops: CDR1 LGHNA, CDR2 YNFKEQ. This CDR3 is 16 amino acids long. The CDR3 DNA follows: TGTGCCAGCAGCCAACCCTCCGGGGGGGCCTTGGATACGCAGTATTTT. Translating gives CASSQPSGGALDTQYF.

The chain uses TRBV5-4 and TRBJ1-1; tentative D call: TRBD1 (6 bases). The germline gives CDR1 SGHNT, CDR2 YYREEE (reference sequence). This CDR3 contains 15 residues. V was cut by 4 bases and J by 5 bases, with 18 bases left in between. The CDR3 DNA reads TGTGCCAGCAGCCTGACTCAGGGGATGGGAACTGAAGCTTTCTTT. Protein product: CASSLTQGMGTEAFF. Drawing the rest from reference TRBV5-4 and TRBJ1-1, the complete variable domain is ETGVTQSPTHLIKTRGQQVTLRCSSQSGHNTVSWYQQALGQGPQFIFQYYREEENGRGNFPPRFSGLQFPNYSSELNVNALELDDSALYLCASSLTQGMGTEAFFGQGTRLTVV.

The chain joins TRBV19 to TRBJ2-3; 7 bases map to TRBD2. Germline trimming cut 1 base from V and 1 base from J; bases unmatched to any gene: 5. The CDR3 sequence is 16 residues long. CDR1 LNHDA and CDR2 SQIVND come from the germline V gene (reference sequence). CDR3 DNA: TGTGCCAGTAGTATAGGCGGGGGTGGAGGCACAGATACGCAGTATTTT. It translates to CASSIGGGGGTDTQYF. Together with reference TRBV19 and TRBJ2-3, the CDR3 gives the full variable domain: DGGITQSPKYLFRKEGQNVTLSCEQNLNHDAMYWYRQDPGQGLRLIYYSQIVNDFQKGDIAEGYSVSREKKESFPLTVTSAQKNPTAFYLCASSIGGGGGTDTQYFGPGTRLTVL.

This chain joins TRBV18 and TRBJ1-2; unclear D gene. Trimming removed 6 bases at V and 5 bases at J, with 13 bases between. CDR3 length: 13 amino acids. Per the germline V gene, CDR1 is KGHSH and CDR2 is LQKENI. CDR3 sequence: CASSPREGYGYTF. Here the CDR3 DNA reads TGTGCCAGCTCCCCGAGGGAAGGATATGGCTACACCTTC.

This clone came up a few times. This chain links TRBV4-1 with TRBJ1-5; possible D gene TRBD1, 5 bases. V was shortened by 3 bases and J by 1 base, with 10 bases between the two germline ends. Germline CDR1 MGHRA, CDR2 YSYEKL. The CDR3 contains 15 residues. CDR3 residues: CASSHAGLSNQPQHF. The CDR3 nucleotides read TGCGCCAGCAGCCATGCGGGGCTAAGCAATCAGCCCCAGCATTTT.

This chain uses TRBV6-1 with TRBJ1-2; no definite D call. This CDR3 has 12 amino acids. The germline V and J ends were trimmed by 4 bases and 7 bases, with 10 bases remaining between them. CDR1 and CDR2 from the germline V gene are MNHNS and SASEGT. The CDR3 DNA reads TGTGCCAGCAGTGTCCGTGGTTCTGGCTACACCTTC. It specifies CASSVRGSGYTF.

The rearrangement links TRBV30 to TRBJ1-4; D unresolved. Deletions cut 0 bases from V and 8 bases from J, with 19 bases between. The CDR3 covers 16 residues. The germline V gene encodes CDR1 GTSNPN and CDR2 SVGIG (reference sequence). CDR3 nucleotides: TGTGCCTGGAGTGTAGCTGTGGGGAGCCCAACAGAAAAACTGTTTTTT. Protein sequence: CAWSVAVGSPTEKLFF. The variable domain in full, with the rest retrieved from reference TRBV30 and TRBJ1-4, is SQTIHQWPATLVQPVGSPLSLECTVEGTSNPNLYWYRQAAGRGLQLLFYSVGIGQISSEVPQNLSASRPQDRQFILSSKKLLLSDSGFYLCAWSVAVGSPTEKLFFGSGTQLSVL.

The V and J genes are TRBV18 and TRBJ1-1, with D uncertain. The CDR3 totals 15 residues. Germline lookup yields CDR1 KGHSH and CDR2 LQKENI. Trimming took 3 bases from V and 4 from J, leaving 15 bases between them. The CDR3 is CASSPIEVLGTEAFF. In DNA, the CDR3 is TGTGCCAGCTCACCGATCGAGGTCCTCGGCACTGAAGCTTTCTTT.